The present T cell receptor (beta chain) was sequenced within a study of post-analysis software for immune sequencing data. Study-wide results and caveats: Patients had higher frequencies than controls of five TRBV segments, including TRBV5-6, TRBV5-1 and TRBV20-1.

Details on this clonotype: Its specificity is not known.

Incorporated into the TCR beta cDNA libraries were unique molecular identifiers, which served to reduce PCR and sequencing biases. Out of roughly 0.95 to 10 million T cells, 470,000 or so cDNA molecules were generated. TCRdb processed the PCR reads anew with MiXCR; each CDR3 protein has one entry. The table records some 500,000 distinct CDR3 sequences, roughly 45% of them present only once. Looked up from germline, CDR1 is SGHRS and CDR2 is YFSETQ. The V and J ends lost 0 bases and 6 bases respectively, with 13 bases between them. The CDR3 sequence is 15 residues long. The rearrangement links TRBV5-1 to TRBJ2-1, with a possible D match to TRBD2 (6 bases). The specimen was blood. The sequence came from a girl aged 5 to 17 with multiple sclerosis. CDR3 sequence: CASSLAGEVPNEQFF. CDR3 DNA: TGCGCCAGCAGCTTGGCGGGAGAGGTGCCCAATGAGCAGTTCTTC.